This is a list of T cell receptor beta chains from one sample in a study of cytomegalovirus exposure and HLA in healthy donors. TCRdb keeps only in-frame clones here, not all; method: immunoSEQ multiplex PCR. Of approximately 98,000 clones in the sample, roughly 70% were seen once. The material sequenced was PBMCs. All receptors derive from a male donor in good health and CMV-seronegative. Both conserved end residues are part of each CDR3. The D gene is left open where the match is weak. For some rows the clone size is stated as once, few or many, or as a class when expanded; others skip it.

>TRBJ2-7|14|TRBV9|TRBD1|-
TGTGCCAGCAGCTTAGGACAGGGGTCCTACGAGCAGTACTTC
CASSLGQGSYEQYF
>TRBJ2-2|18|TRBV9|TRBD2|once
TGTGCCAGCAGCGCCAGACCTAGCGGGAGGGGGGGCACCGGGGAGCTGTTTTTT
CASSARPSGRGGTGELFF
>TRBJ2-7|15|TRBV2|-|-
TGTGCCAGCAGAGCGACAGAATTCCTTTCCTACGAGCAGTACTTC
CASRATEFLSYEQYF
>TRBJ1-1|12|TRBV6-1|-|-
TGTGCCAGCGACAGGAAGAACACTGAAGCTTTCTTT
CASDRKNTEAFF
>TRBJ2-7|11|TRBV7-8|-|once
TGTGCCAGCAGCCTAAACTACGAGCAGTACTTC
CASSLNYEQYF
>TRBJ2-1|17|TRBV5-4|TRBD2|-
TGTGCCAGCACCCTAAACCGGGGACTAGCGGGAGTTAGGGAGCAGTTCTTC
CASTLNRGLAGVREQFF
>TRBJ2-5|18|TRBV11-2|-|-
TGTGCCAGCAGCTTAGATTGGCGGGGCAGGAGTGATCAAGAGACCCAGTACTTC
CASSLDWRGRSDQETQYF
>TRBJ2-7|15|TRBV5-1|TRBD1|once
TGCGCCAGCAGTTTCGGGGACAGGGGACACTACGAGCAGTACTTC
CASSFGDRGHYEQYF
>TRBJ2-3|14|TRBV14|-|-
TGTGCCAGCAGCCAAGATCCGGGCACAGATACGCAGTATTTT
CASSQDPGTDTQYF
>TRBJ2-5|14|TRBV28|TRBD1|-
TGTGCCAGCACTCCAGGGGGTTTCGGAGAGACCCAGTACTTC
CASTPGGFGETQYF
>TRBJ1-4|16|TRBV7-9|-|-
TGTGCCAGCAGCCCATGGGCGACAGGTAATCTTGAAAAACTGTTTTTT
CASSPWATGNLEKLFF
>TRBJ1-5|18|TRBV5-1|-|once
TGCGCCAGCCGACCGGGTGTGGAGGGGATAAGGGGCAATCAGCCCCAGCATTTT
CASRPGVEGIRGNQPQHF
>TRBJ2-7|16|TRBV27|TRBD1|-
TGTGCCAGCAGTTTATCGCCAGGGGGCTTCGAGGACGAGCAGTACTTC
CASSLSPGGFEDEQYF
>TRBJ2-3|13|TRBV6-1|-|-
TGTGCCAGCGATTTGGGAGACACAGATACGCAGTATTTT
CASDLGDTDTQYF
>TRBJ2-2|18|TRBV19|-|-
TGTGCCAGTAGTATAGATGTCAGCTCGGGGTTCGAACTGGGGGAGCTGTTTTTT
CASSIDVSSGFELGELFF
>TRBJ2-5|14|TRBV7-6|-|once
TGTGCCAGCAGCTTAGAGCAGGGCCTAGAGACCCAGTACTTC
CASSLEQGLETQYF
>TRBJ2-7|14|TRBV6-6|-|-
TGTGCCAGCAGTTACAAGGACAGCTCCTACGAGCAGTACTTC
CASSYKDSSYEQYF
>TRBJ1-4|11|TRBV20-1|-|-
TGCAGTGCTAGCCTCCGGGGGGGACTGTTTTTT
CSASLRGGLFF
>TRBJ2-7|17|TRBV27|TRBD1|-
TGTGCCAGCAGTTTTTCCCTGACCGGGACAGGGTCCTACGAGCAGTACTTC
CASSFSLTGTGSYEQYF
>TRBJ2-7|15|TRBV28|-|-
TGTGCCAGCAGTCAAAGAGGGTTTTCCTCCTACGAGCAGTACTTC
CASSQRGFSSYEQYF
>TRBJ2-1|15|TRBV6-6|TRBD2|-
TGTGCCAGCACTGGGAGACTAGCGGGAGATAGTGACCAGTTCTTC
CASTGRLAGDSDQFF
>TRBJ2-5|16|TRBV2|-|-
TGTGCCAGCAGTGAAAGAAACCGGGAGTTCGGGGAGACCCAGTACTTC
CASSERNREFGETQYF
>TRBJ2-2|14|TRBV2|TRBD2|-
TGTGCCAGCAGTTGGGAGGGGCCCACCGGGGAGCTGTTTTTT
CASSWEGPTGELFF
>TRBJ2-3|12|TRBV27|-|-
TGTGCCAGCAGTTCAGGTGGAGATACGCAGTATTTT
CASSSGGDTQYF
>TRBJ2-5|18|TRBV19|TRBD2|-
TGTGCCAGTAGTATTCGAGGACTAGCGGGAGGAGTTCAAGAGACCCAGTACTTC
CASSIRGLAGGVQETQYF
>TRBJ2-5|16|TRBV2|TRBD2|-
TGTGCCAGCAGTGAAGTGGCTAGCGGGAGGTTCGGGGCCCAGTACTTC
CASSEVASGRFGAQYF
>TRBJ2-2|16|TRBV5-1|TRBD2|-
TGCGCCAGCAGCTTGGTGGCTAGCGGGAGCTCTGGGGAGCTGTTTTTT
CASSLVASGSSGELFF
>TRBJ2-5|15|TRBV6-5|TRBD2|-
TGTGCCAGCAACCCGGGACTAGCGGGAGCCGGGACCCAGTACTTC
CASNPGLAGAGTQYF
>TRBJ2-7|16|TRBV7-2|TRBD2|-
TGTGCCAGCAGCTTAGGTGTGGGAGGGCCTTCCTACGAGCAGTACTTC
CASSLGVGGPSYEQYF
>TRBJ2-3|17|TRBV1|-|-
TGCACCAGCAGCCAAGAGGAGGGGACTAGCGGTTTGCGGACGCAGTATTTT
CTSSQEEGTSGLRTQYF
>TRBJ2-7|14|TRBV2|TRBD2|-
TGTGCCAGCAGAACGACTAGCGGGCCCTACGAGCAGTACTTC
CASRTTSGPYEQYF
>TRBJ2-5|14|TRBV9|-|-
TGTGCCAGCAGCGTAGGCCTAGCAGAAGAGACCCAGTACTTC
CASSVGLAEETQYF
>TRBJ2-5|18|TRBV14|TRBD2|-
TGTGCCAGCAGCCAAGTAGCGGGAGGCGCATTAAGACAAGAGACCCAGTACTTC
CASSQVAGGALRQETQYF